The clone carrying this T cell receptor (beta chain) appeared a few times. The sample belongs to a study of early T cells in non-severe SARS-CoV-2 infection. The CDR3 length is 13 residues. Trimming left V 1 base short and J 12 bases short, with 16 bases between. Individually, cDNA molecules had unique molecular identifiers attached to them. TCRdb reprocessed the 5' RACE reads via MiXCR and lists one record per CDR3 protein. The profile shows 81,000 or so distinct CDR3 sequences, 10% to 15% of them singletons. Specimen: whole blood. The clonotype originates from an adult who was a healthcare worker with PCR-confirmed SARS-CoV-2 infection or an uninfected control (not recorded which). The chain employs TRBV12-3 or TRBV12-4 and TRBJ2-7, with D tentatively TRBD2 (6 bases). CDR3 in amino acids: CASSLDGVAERYF. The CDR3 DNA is TGTGCCAGCAGTTTAGACGGGGTAGCGGAGAGGTACTTC.